The 5 T cell receptor beta chains given below trace back to one sample, sequenced in a study of Graves' ophthalmopathy and Graves' hyperthyroidism. CDR3 regions of TCR beta were amplified from RNA transcripts. An initial RT-PCR round employing HTBI primers preceded a second-round multiplex PCR. TCRdb reanalysed the multiplex PCR reads using MiXCR and keeps one entry per CDR3 protein. Among around 600,000 distinct CDR3 sequences listed, roughly two fifths were seen once. The sequencing input was peripheral blood. The source of these receptors is an adult man with Graves' ophthalmopathy.

This clonotype occurred a few times. The chain combines TRBV6-5 with TRBJ1-1, with a tentative D call TRBD1 (5 bases). V was pared by 7 bases and J by 1 base, with 13 bases between. Looked up from germline, CDR1 is MNHEY and CDR2 is SVGAGI. The CDR3 is 14 amino acids. The CDR3, as DNA: TGTGCCAGCACGAAGACAGCCAGGAACACTGAAGCTTTCTTT. It specifies CASTKTARNTEAFF.

This clonotype was picked up many times. Mismatch with germline at one junction end may stem from a read error. The V call is TRBV10-3, the J call TRBJ1-5; 9 nucleotides line up with TRBD1. Germline values: CDR1 ENHRY, CDR2 SYGVKD. This CDR3 has 14 residues. CDR3 coding DNA: TGTGCCATTTGGACAGGGGAGAGCAGTCAGCCCCAGCATTTT. This gives the protein CAIWTGESSQPQHF.

This clonotype showed up many times. The V gene is TRBV12-3 or TRBV12-4, the J gene TRBJ1-1, with D possibly matching TRBD1 (5 bases). The CDR3 sequence is 12 residues long. V lost 7 bases and J 3 bases, leaving 9 bases between the germline ends. The CDR3 sequence is CASNSGDTEAFF. The CDR3 DNA follows: TGTGCCAGCAACTCGGGGGACACTGAAGCTTTCTTT.

The genes are TRBV15 and TRBJ2-7; 10 positions agree with TRBD2. The end of the DNA aligns better with TRBJ2-5, so the J call may be wrong. Germline assignment: CDR1 LNHNV and CDR2 YYDKDF (reference sequence). The CDR3 sequence is 17 residues long. The CDR3 region is CATSRETAGGLHETQYF. CDR3 DNA sequence: TGTGCCACCAGCAGAGAGACAGCGGGAGGGCTTCATGAGACCCAGTACTTC.

Comment on this clonotype: With a much larger clone just one base away, this may be a read error. This chain links TRBV10-3 with TRBJ1-1; 7 nucleotides line up with TRBD1. V was pared by 6 bases and J by 3 bases, with 7 bases of the junction left unmatched. Germline V gives CDR1 ENHRY, CDR2 SYGVKD. There are 14 residues in the CDR3. The CDR3 reads CAIRAQGEHTEAFF. Written as DNA, the CDR3 is TGTGCCATCAGGGCGCAGGGGGAGCACACTGAAGCTTTCTTT.